A selection of T cell receptor beta chains follows, all from one sample in a study of graft-versus-host responses after intestinal transplantation. Sequencing was performed with immunoSEQ multiplex PCR; in TCRdb, only in-frame clones are kept and a portion is missing. The sample has about 13,000 clones, less than 40% seen once. Here the sequenced sample was alloreactive CD8+ T cells from a mixed lymphocyte reaction culture, taken before intestinal transplant. The source of these receptors is a human patient who received an intestinal transplant. Both conserved end residues are part of each CDR3. The D gene is left open where the match is weak. Size tells how often a clone was seen (once, few, many) or the class of an expanded clone, and some rows leave it out.

abundance,d_gene,v_gene,j_gene,CDR3aa,CDR3nt
few,NA,TRBV9,TRBJ1-3,CASSAGFSGNTIYF,TGTGCCAGCAGCGCAGGGTTCTCTGGAAACACCATATATTTT
NA,NA,TRBV29-1,TRBJ2-1,CSVEDYSSYNEQFF,TGCAGCGTTGAAGATTACAGCTCCTACAATGAGCAGTTCTTC
medium-sized,NA,TRBV2,TRBJ1-2,CASSDTDSGLPYTF,TGTGCCAGCAGTGACACTGACTCAGGATTACCCTACACCTTC
few,NA,TRBV27,TRBJ2-1,CASSLLRDIPTDEQFF,TGTGCCAGCAGTCTACTCCGGGACATCCCGACGGATGAGCAGTTCTTC
few,NA,TRBV7-3,TRBJ2-1,CASSPWGDRQGQFF,TGTGCCAGCAGCCCATGGGGGGATCGGCAAGGGCAGTTCTTC
medium-sized,TRBD2,TRBV6-6,TRBJ2-2,CASRGQRGDNTGELFF,TGTGCCAGCAGGGGCCAGCGGGGGGATAACACCGGGGAGCTGTTTTTT
NA,TRBD1,TRBV6-6,TRBJ2-5,CASSYWTGKKTQYF,TGTGCCAGCAGTTACTGGACAGGGAAGAAAACCCAGTACTTC
few,NA,TRBV5-4,TRBJ2-7,CASSLGDSHEQYF,TGTGCCAGCAGCTTGGGTGACAGCCACGAGCAGTACTTC
few,NA,TRBV2,TRBJ2-4,CASRRVAKNIQYF,TGTGCCAGCAGAAGGGTAGCCAAAAACATTCAGTACTTC
NA,TRBD1,TRBV7-8,TRBJ1-2,CASSLSGQGGDYGYTF,TGTGCCAGCAGCTTATCAGGACAGGGCGGGGACTATGGCTACACCTTC
medium-sized,NA,TRBV28,TRBJ1-5,CASASGLNQPQHF,TGTGCCAGCGCCTCGGGGCTCAATCAGCCCCAGCATTTT
NA,TRBD2,TRBV5-5,TRBJ2-2,CASSFSSGALTTGELFF,TGTGCCAGCAGCTTTTCTAGCGGGGCCCTAACCACCGGGGAGCTGTTTTTT
few,TRBD2,TRBV27,TRBJ2-2,CASSETSGINTGELFF,TGTGCCAGCAGTGAGACTAGCGGGATTAACACCGGGGAGCTGTTTTTT
NA,TRBD2,TRBV28,TRBJ2-7,CASSLSLVAGASYEQYF,TGTGCCAGCAGTTTATCTCTGGTAGCGGGGGCTTCCTACGAGCAGTACTTC
NA,NA,TRBV7-9,TRBJ1-1,CASSSMNTEAFF,TGTGCCAGCAGCTCGATGAACACTGAAGCTTTCTTT
few,TRBD1,TRBV7-3,TRBJ2-7,CASSLAGGSYEQYF,TGTGCCAGCAGCTTGGCAGGGGGATCCTACGAGCAGTACTTC
NA,TRBD2,TRBV5-1,TRBJ2-7,CASSFGTSGVGSPYEQYF,TGCGCCAGCAGCTTCGGGACTAGCGGGGTGGGTTCCCCCTACGAGCAGTACTTC
few,NA,TRBV7-2,TRBJ2-7,CASSLSPLYEQYF,TGTGCCAGCAGCTTATCCCCCCTCTACGAGCAGTACTTC
few,NA,TRBV6-6,TRBJ1-5,CASSPRFLGNQPQHF,TGTGCCAGCAGCCCAAGGTTTTTAGGCAATCAGCCCCAGCATTTT
once,NA,TRBV6-5,TRBJ1-6,CASGGSYNSPLHF,TGTGCCAGCGGGGGCTCCTATAATTCACCCCTCCACTTT
medium-sized,NA,TRBV5-6,TRBJ1-1,CASSLAGSSASSGGEAFF,TGTGCCAGCAGCTTGGCCGGGTCTTCGGCGTCCTCAGGTGGTGAAGCTTTCTTT
NA,NA,TRBV4-1,TRBJ2-6,CASSEDGSGANVLTF,TGCGCCAGCAGCGAAGACGGCTCTGGGGCCAACGTCCTGACTTTC
NA,TRBD2,TRBV12-5,TRBJ2-2,CASDFRRTGTSGGNTGELFF,TGTGCTAGTGATTTCAGAAGAACCGGGACTAGCGGGGGGAACACCGGGGAGCTGTTTTTT
NA,TRBD2,TRBV11-1,TRBJ2-5,CASSALAGAGGTQYF,TGTGCCAGCAGCGCACTAGCGGGGGCTGGCGGGACCCAGTACTTC
NA,NA,TRBV11-2,TRBJ2-5,CASSSLATQETQYF,TGTGCCAGCAGCTCCTTAGCGACCCAAGAGACCCAGTACTTC
medium-sized,NA,TRBV5-1,TRBJ2-5,CASSVTGDTGETQYF,TGCGCCAGCAGCGTCACCGGGGATACGGGTGAGACCCAGTACTTC
NA,TRBD2,TRBV7-8,TRBJ2-7,CASSTGGLAGIYEQYF,TGTGCCAGCAGCACGGGAGGACTAGCGGGAATCTACGAGCAGTACTTC
few,NA,TRBV6-4,TRBJ2-7,CASSERDEQYF,TGTGCCAGCAGTGAAAGGGACGAGCAGTACTTC
medium-sized,NA,TRBV28,TRBJ1-2,CASGSEPFYGYTF,TGTGCCAGCGGCTCGGAGCCCTTTTATGGCTACACCTTC
NA,TRBD2,TRBV5-1,TRBJ2-7,CASSLTSGGREQYF,TGCGCCAGCAGCTTAACTAGCGGGGGAAGAGAGCAGTACTTC
NA,NA,TRBV10-3,TRBJ1-1,CAIKRTGTTEAFF,TGTGCCATCAAAAGAACAGGGACAACTGAAGCTTTCTTT